This record looks at one T cell receptor (beta chain) sequence and its context. Its antigen is undetermined. The CDR3 spans 14 residues. Between the trimmed V and J ends, which lost 1 base and 3 bases, there was a span of 7 bases. CDR1 is SGHTA and CDR2 is FQGNSA in the germline V gene. Libraries were prepared by immunoSEQ multiplex PCR; TCRdb keeps only in-frame clonotypes and omits some of them. This sample has around 750,000 clones, with approximately 74% found just once. This record belongs to a study of shared clonotypes between healthy human individuals. Study-wide results and limits: Rarefaction revealed incomplete sorted-subset sequencing despite large depth.

The sequenced sample was memory CD4+ T cells sorted from blood. Subset reported: CD45RA-negative fraction. The chain uses TRBV7-2 and TRBJ1-5; D possibly corresponds to TRBD1 (5 bases). The TCR originated in a woman aged 30 to 39 in good health. The CDR3 DNA sequence: TGTGCCAGCAGCTTAGTACAGGCCAATCAGCCCCAGCATTTT. Translating it yields CASSLVQANQPQHF.